This entry lists 4 T cell receptor beta chains sequenced from one sample in a study of cytomegalovirus exposure and HLA in healthy donors. It was with 60 Vbeta and 13 Jbeta primers that the PCR ran. Produced via immunoSEQ multiplex PCR; TCRdb's table is partial and in-frame only. The table lists about 200,000 clones. Specimen: PBMCs. Receptor source: a man aged 25 to 45 in good health and CMV-seronegative.

V usage is TRBV19 and J usage is TRBJ1-5, with D possibly being TRBD1 (6 bases). Germline V gene data show CDR1 as LNHDA and CDR2 as SQIVND (reference sequence). Trimming pared 4 bases from V and 6 bases from J, leaving 19 bases between. The CDR3 is 16 amino acids. CDR3 protein: CASSTMTRPRGQPQHF. CDR3 sequence (DNA): TGTGCCAGTAGTACGATGACTCGACCCAGGGGTCAGCCCCAGCATTTT. Together with reference TRBV19 and TRBJ1-5, the CDR3 gives the full variable domain: DGGITQSPKYLFRKEGQNVTLSCEQNLNHDAMYWYRQDPGQGLRLIYYSQIVNDFQKGDIAEGYSVSREKKESFPLTVTSAQKNPTAFYLCASSTMTRPRGQPQHFGDGTRLSIL.

The rearrangement joins TRBV7-2 to TRBJ1-2; no firm D call. Germline values: CDR1 SGHTA, CDR2 FQGNSA. V was clipped by 5 bases and J by 4 bases, with 14 bases between them. This CDR3 contains 14 residues. The CDR3 DNA follows: TGTGCCAGCAGCCCGCCCGGGGTTGGCTATGGCTACACCTTC. The encoded protein is CASSPPGVGYGYTF.

The chain recombines TRBV5-1 with TRBJ2-2; 9 bases are a match to TRBD1. Looked up from germline, CDR1 is SGHRS and CDR2 is YFSETQ. V dropped 4 bases and J dropped 6; count of bases not matched to a gene: 7. This CDR3 contains 15 residues. The CDR3 region has the DNA TGCGCCAGCAGCATGATACAGGGGGCCGCCGGGGAGCTGTTTTTT. Protein: CASSMIQGAAGELFF.

J is TRBJ1-5 and V is TRBV9; TRBD1 aligns across 11 bases. This CDR3 region has 14 residues. With V trimmed by 4 bases and J by 9 bases, 6 bases remained unmatched. Germline lookup yields CDR1 SGDLS and CDR2 YYNGEE. The CDR3 reads CASSPRTGGLPQHF. For the CDR3, the DNA is TGTGCCAGCAGCCCCCGGACAGGGGGCCTGCCCCAGCATTTT.